This TCR beta chain stems from a study of blood T cell repertoires in COVID-19. On the study more broadly: Both acute and convalescent COVID-19 samples were obtained from the United States, Italy and Spain. Sources were T cells, B-cell-depleted T cells, or PBMCs; the material itself was cDNA or gDNA.

V shed 5 bases and J shed 4 bases, with 15 bases lying between them. The CDR3 consists of 15 residues. The germline V gene encodes CDR1 WSHSY and CDR2 SAAADI. Source study methods: Estimated nucleated cell counts came from reference gene primer amplification. Here immunoSEQ multiplex PCR was the method, and the copy in TCRdb shows in-frame clones only, minus some. V, J and clone size were drawn from that table, and D and trimming were deduced from the DNA. This table has approximately 74,000 clones, approximately 90% appearing once. The V call is TRBV10-2, the J call TRBJ2-4; the D gene is possibly TRBD1 (6 bases). The sequenced material came from peripheral blood. This sequence originates from an older woman with active COVID-19. CDR3 coding DNA: TGCGCCAGCAGTTCCGCCGGGACAAGAAAAAACATTCAGTACTTC. Its translation is CASSSAGTRKNIQYF.